This TCR beta chain originates from a study of shared clonotypes between healthy human individuals. The study drew all its donors from Caucasian adults living in Nashville, Tennessee. The V and J ends lost 2 bases and 4 bases, in that order; junction bases with no gene match: 6. The CDR3 loop spans 16 amino acids. Per germline, CDR1 SGHVS and CDR2 FNYEAQ. Libraries were prepared by immunoSEQ multiplex PCR; TCRdb keeps only in-frame clonotypes and omits some of them. The data show around 510,000 clones, around three quarters seen once. The sample holds a few counts of this clone. Input material: PBMCs. V gene TRBV7-6 combines with J gene TRBJ1-2, with 11 bases fitting TRBD1. The receptor comes from a woman aged 40-49 years in good health. Some clones in this sample may be carry-over from other donors' samples. The CDR3: CASSLTGTGGFYGYTF. In DNA form, the CDR3 reads TGTGCCAGCAGCTTAACCGGGACAGGGGGTTTCTATGGCTACACCTTC. The variable domain in full, with the rest retrieved from reference TRBV7-6 and TRBJ1-2, is GAGVSQSPRYKVTKRGQDVALRCDPISGHVSLYWYRQALGQGPEFLTYFNYEAQQDKSGLPNDRFSAERPEGSISTLTIQRTEQRDSAMYRCASSLTGTGGFYGYTFGSGTRLTVV.